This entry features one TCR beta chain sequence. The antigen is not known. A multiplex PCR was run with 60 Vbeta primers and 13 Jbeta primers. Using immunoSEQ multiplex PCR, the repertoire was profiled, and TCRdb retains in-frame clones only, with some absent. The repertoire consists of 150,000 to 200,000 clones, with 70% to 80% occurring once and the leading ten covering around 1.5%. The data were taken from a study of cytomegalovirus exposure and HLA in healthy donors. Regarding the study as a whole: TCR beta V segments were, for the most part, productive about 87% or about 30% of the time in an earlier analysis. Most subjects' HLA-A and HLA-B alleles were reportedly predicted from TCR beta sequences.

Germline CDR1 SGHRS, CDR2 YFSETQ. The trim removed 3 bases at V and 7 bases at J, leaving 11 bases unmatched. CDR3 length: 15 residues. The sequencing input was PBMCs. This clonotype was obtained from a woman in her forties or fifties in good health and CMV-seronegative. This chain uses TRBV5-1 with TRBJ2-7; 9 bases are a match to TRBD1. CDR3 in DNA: TGCGCCAGCAGCTCGTCACGGGACAGGGCGGGAGAGCAGTACTTC. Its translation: CASSSSRDRAGEQYF.